The clone carrying this T cell receptor (beta chain) was counted a few times. Its antigen is as yet unknown. This specimen comes from a study of vaccination and CD4 T cells after COVID-19. CD4+ T cells that had been cultured provided DNA sequenced with the Oncomine TCR Beta short-read assay. TCRdb independently ran MiXCR on the PCR reads; one entry per CDR3 protein. The table lists about 9,500 distinct CDR3 sequences, around 50% of them singletons. Treatment given: roughly 11-day PBMC culture with coronavirus spike peptide pools or control peptides (ViraFEST assay). CD4+ T cells that came from the unexposed donor were collected before the COVID-19 pandemic (2011-2018). T cells were expanded with peptide pools, and expanded clonotypes were identified by TCR sequencing. Trimming pared 6 bases from V and 5 bases from J, leaving 22 bases between. Looked up from germline, CDR1 is DFQATT and CDR2 is SNEGSKA (reference sequence). This CDR3 comprises 15 residues.

The chain has TRBV20-1 and TRBJ2-5; possible D gene TRBD1, 6 bases. This TCR came from a human donor in good health. Sequencing was performed on CD4+ T cells from blood, cultured in vitro. CDR3 sequence reads: CSAIAPGETGETQYF. The CDR3, as DNA: TGCAGTGCGATTGCTCCAGGGGAAACGGGGGAGACCCAGTACTTC.